The present entry profiles one T cell receptor (beta chain) with its context. Its antigen remains undetermined. The input lacks base qualities; no much larger clone sits a single base away. The germline V gene yields MNHEY for CDR1 and SVGAGI for CDR2. V loses 0 bases of germline sequence and J loses 3 bases, and the interval between the two ends is 12 bases. Inclusive of the bounding cysteine and phenylalanine, the CDR3 is 15 residues long. Just CDR3 DNA is preserved here, 45 bases in frame from base 1. The data derive from a study of lymphopenia after photon versus proton radiotherapy (dated by TCRdb to between 2018 and 2021). General notes on the study: The immunological effects of photon versus proton radiation therapy were compared in patients with gastrointestinal tumors who developed high-grade lymphopenia. The goal of the study was to describe how the two radiation modalities differ in their effects on the immune system. The cohort included some 20 patients with gastrointestinal tumors who developed lymphopenia after receiving either photon or proton therapy. Overall results and qualifications from the work: Across the cohort, an inverse correlation was found between a larger post-nadir drop in TCR diversity and overall survival time among patients who died. After the lymphocyte count nadir, oligoclonal expansion, especially of CD8+ Temra cells, was observed in photon-treated repertoires, and the drop in diversity was driven by this expansion. During treatment, patients who received proton therapy stayed relatively stable, whereas patients who received photon therapy lost naive T cells and TCR diversity and gained effector/memory populations. The authors looked at the survival association only in patients who died, and they framed better survival with proton therapy as a possibility rather than a demonstrated result.

Libraries came from the immunoSEQ multiplex PCR assay. T cell repertoires were profiled with deep sequencing of rearranged TCR beta loci together with multiparametric flow cytometry. TCRdb took over this immuneACCESS table, retaining in-frame rearrangements with V and J assigned. Such tables are incomplete; in checked studies, under half of the missing clones stem from an unresolved V gene, and the remainder is unexplained. Across this sample there are about 24,000 clones, with about 82% seen only once. The ten largest clones represent less than 25% of the sample. The specimen was peripheral blood, collected from a patient treated with proton-based radiotherapy. Recombination connected TRBV6-5 to TRBJ2-7; 6 matching bases give a weak D call of TRBD2. This TCR was sampled from a woman in her 70s with pancreatic cancer. The CDR3 region has the sequence CASSYSSEGLYEQYF. The sequenced DNA: TGTGCCAGCAGTTACTCGTCGGAGGGCCTCTACGAGCAGTACTTC.